The 6 T cell receptor beta chains below were found in one sample sequenced in a study of cytomegalovirus exposure and HLA in healthy donors. 13 Jbeta primers and 60 Vbeta primers were used for the PCR. The repertoire was sequenced with immunoSEQ multiplex PCR; TCRdb's copy has only in-frame clones and lacks some. The data hold 150,000 to 200,000 clones, with approximately 71% observed a single time. Sequenced input: PBMCs. These receptors were taken from a girl between 5 and 17 years old in good health and CMV-seronegative.

V usage is TRBV10-1 and J usage is TRBJ2-2, with 8 bases lining up with TRBD1. The length of the CDR3 is 16 residues. Germline lookup yields CDR1 WNHNN and CDR2 SYGVQD (reference sequence). V trimming: 3 bases; J trimming: 1 base; junction bases outside the gene matches: 4. Written as DNA, the CDR3 is TGCGCCAGCAGTGAAACCGGGACAGGGAACACCGGGGAGCTGTTTTTT. Translated, it gives CASSETGTGNTGELFF.

This sequence joins TRBV5-3 and TRBJ1-4; perhaps TRBD1 as D (5 bases). TRBV5-3 is classed as an ORF, of uncertain function. There are 13 residues in the CDR3. V lost 6 bases, J lost 5 bases, and 11 bases lay in between. Here the CDR3 DNA reads TGTGCCAGAACAAGACAGCCAAATGAAAAACTGTTTTTT. It is translated as CARTRQPNEKLFF.

This clone came up a few times. The rearrangement joins TRBV6-4 to TRBJ2-1, with a possible D match to TRBD1 (6 bases). The CDR3 spans 13 residues. Trimming removed 3 bases from V and 5 bases from J, with 8 bases in between. Germline V lookup: CDR1 MRHNA, CDR2 SNTAGT. DNA for the CDR3: TGTGCCAGCAGTGAGGGGGACAACAATGAGCAGTTCTTC. Translating it yields CASSEGDNNEQFF.

The chain recombines TRBV6-4 with TRBJ1-2, with D unclear. In germline, CDR1 is MRHNA, CDR2 SNTAGT. The CDR3 sequence is 16 residues long. Trimming pared 6 bases from V and 7 bases from J, leaving 24 bases between. CDR3 amino acids: CASSITRGMAPGGYTF. The CDR3 region has the DNA TGTGCCAGCAGCATCACACGAGGCATGGCCCCCGGTGGCTACACCTTC.

The gene calls are TRBV19 and TRBJ1-5; no clear D gene. The CDR3 spans 15 residues. V was trimmed by 3 bases and J by 0 bases, leaving 9 bases between them. The germline V gene encodes CDR1 LNHDA and CDR2 SQIVND (reference sequence). CDR3 DNA sequence: TGTGCCAGTAGTATTAGCGGGAATAGCAATCAGCCCCAGCATTTT. This translates into CASSISGNSNQPQHF.

The chain is built from TRBV7-9 and TRBJ1-6; TRBD1 aligns across 8 bases. This CDR3 contains 15 residues. Germline CDR1 and CDR2: SEHNR and FQNEAQ (reference sequence). V was pared by 3 bases and J by 3 bases, with 1 base of the junction left unmatched. The CDR3 region has the DNA TGTGCCAGCAGCTTGGGACAGGACTATAATTCACCCCTCCACTTT. Its protein is CASSLGQDYNSPLHF.